The 26 T cell receptor beta chains given below trace back to one sample, sequenced in a study of regulatory T cells in long-lasting Graves disease (dated by TCRdb to about 2021). This specimen's time point label, interpreted: newly diagnosed GD, antithyroid drugs for less than 3 months. RNA was extracted from PBMCs in TRIzol for both TCR sequencing and RNA sequencing. Library generation was performed with multiplex PCR. The reads were generated on an Illumina HiSeq 4000. iRepertoire HTBI primers and Arm-PCR amplification of CDR3 regions were used to construct TCR beta libraries. The public reads were run again by TCRdb, first through fastp at Q25 and then through MiXCR, and only productive beta chains were kept. Rows with a matching CDR3 protein are joined into one entry that keeps the most common DNA and genes. The sample table shows 400,000 to 650,000 distinct CDR3 sequences, and more than 15% are seen once. In total, the top ten clones hold approximately 25% of the sample.

This sample was also put to use in a study of T cells in Graves' hyperthyroidism and ophthalmopathy.

This specimen consisted of peripheral blood mononuclear cells (PBMCs), obtained at new diagnosis, from a patient treated with antithyroid drugs. The origin of the receptors is a woman aged 40 to 65 with Graves disease. Donor details come from another sample of the same person, matched by shared clones.

This clonotype was picked up many times. This sequence joins TRBV2 and TRBJ1-6, with a tentative D call TRBD1 (5 bases). Per germline, CDR1 SNHLY and CDR2 FYNNEI. This CDR3 spans 15 amino acids. Trimming took off 6 bases at V and 6 bases at J, with 15 bases between the two ends. Here the CDR3 reads CASRSQGEVNSPLHF. CDR3 sequence (DNA): TGTGCCAGCAGAAGTCAGGGAGAGGTTAATTCACCCCTCCACTTT.

V and J are TRBV29-1 and TRBJ2-7, with 10 bases aligning to TRBD1. CDR3 size: 14 residues. Germline V lookup: CDR1 SQVTM, CDR2 ANQGSEA. V was clipped by 6 bases and J by 1 base; unmatched bases: 6. CDR3 sequence: CSVHPGQGSYEQYF. Written as DNA, the CDR3 is TGCAGCGTACACCCGGGACAGGGGTCCTACGAGCAGTACTTC.

This clonotype has only a few counts. V and J are TRBV11-2 and TRBJ2-5; D possibly corresponds to TRBD1 (7 bases). CDR3 length equals 15 residues. CDR1 is SGHAT and CDR2 is FQNNGV in the germline V gene. The ends were cut back, 5 bases at V and 4 bases at J, with 17 bases in the middle. CDR3 bases: TGTGCCAGCAGCCATGGACAGGAGGGGGGAGAGACCCAGTACTTC. Protein product: CASSHGQEGGETQYF.

This clonotype was recorded a few times. This chain connects TRBV24-1 to TRBJ1-5; 7 nucleotides match TRBD1. The trim removed 4 bases at V and 6 bases at J, leaving 5 bases unmatched. This CDR3 has 14 amino acids. The germline V gene encodes CDR1 KGHDR and CDR2 SFDVKD. Here the CDR3 reads CATSDRQGLQPQHF. In nucleotides, the CDR3 is TGTGCCACCAGTGACAGACAGGGTCTTCAGCCCCAGCATTTT.

The V and J genes are TRBV2 and TRBJ2-3; 8 bases are a match to TRBD1. Germline lookup yields CDR1 SNHLY and CDR2 FYNNEI. This CDR3 has 15 amino acids. Unmatched junction bases numbered 5, after V lost 4 bases and J lost 2 bases. DNA for the CDR3: TGTGCCAGCAGTGGGCGACAGGGGACCACAGATACGCAGTATTTT. Its protein product is CASSGRQGTTDTQYF.

Many counts were recorded for this clonotype. The chain is built from TRBV3-1 and TRBJ2-1; 7 bases agree with TRBD2. Looked up from germline, CDR1 is LGHDT and CDR2 is YNNKEL (reference sequence). V lost 0 bases and J lost 3; bases outside the gene matches: 8. The CDR3 has 17 amino acids. The CDR3 DNA sequence: TGTGCCAGCAGCCAAGATTCGGACGGGGGGTACTACAATGAGCAGTTCTTC. This encodes CASSQDSDGGYYNEQFF.

This clonotype was picked up many times. The chain is built from TRBV28 and TRBJ2-7, with 11 bases identical to TRBD1. This CDR3 region has 16 residues. Losses at the gene ends were 4 bases for V and 3 bases for J; bases not matched to a gene: 8. Germline-derived CDR1 and CDR2 are MDHEN and SYDVKM. CDR3 DNA sequence: TGTGCCAGCAGTTCCCTTCCGGGGACAGGGGGCTACGAGCAGTACTTC. It encodes CASSSLPGTGGYEQYF.

This clonotype was picked up many times. The chain couples TRBV11-3 to TRBJ2-1; no clear D. The V and J ends lost 5 bases and 6 bases respectively, with 26 bases between them. CDR3 length: 18 residues. Germline V lookup: CDR1 SGHNT, CDR2 YENEEA. CDR3 coding DNA: TGTGCCAGCAGCCCCGCAATTTCTACGGCGAAACGGGCCAATGAGCAGTTCTTC. Protein sequence: CASSPAISTAKRANEQFF.

Ten or more counts support this clonotype. The chain recombines TRBV6-1 with TRBJ2-1, with D hard to call. The CDR3 runs to 11 residues. Deletions cut 3 bases from V and 9 bases from J, with 6 bases between. Germline CDR1 is MNHNS and CDR2 is SASEGT. The CDR3 region is CASSDNVEQFF. The CDR3 bases are TGTGCCAGCAGTGACAACGTTGAGCAGTTCTTC.

At least ten counts were recorded for this clonotype. V usage is TRBV2 and J usage is TRBJ2-3; no firm D call. The V and J ends lost 0 bases and 6 bases respectively, with 4 bases between them. The germline CDR1 and CDR2 sequences are SNHLY and FYNNEI. The length of the CDR3 is 12 residues. CDR3 residues: CASSEAGDTQYF. CDR3 nucleotides: TGTGCCAGCAGTGAAGCAGGGGATACGCAGTATTTT.

There are a few counts of this clonotype. A much larger clone lies one base from this, so it may be a read error. J is TRBJ2-3 and V is TRBV5-1, with D perhaps TRBD1 (6 bases). The tail of the sequence fits TRBJ1-1 better, so the J call may be wrong. Germline-derived CDR1 and CDR2 are SGHRS and YFSETQ. The CDR3 sequence is 16 residues long. As DNA, the CDR3 is TGCGCCAGCAGCTTGGTTACAGGGTGGAGGAGCACTGAAGCTTTCTTT. This gives the protein CASSLVTGWRSTEAFF.

V usage is TRBV30 and J usage is TRBJ1-1; D remains unclear. This CDR3 comprises 14 residues. Trimming removed 3 bases at V and 5 bases at J, with 16 bases between. Germline V CDR1 and CDR2: GTSNPN, SVGIG (reference sequence). The CDR3 coding sequence is TGTGCCTGGAGGAAATCGGGGATGGGGACTGAAGCTTTCTTT. It specifies CAWRKSGMGTEAFF.

In its sample, this clonotype was seen many times. The chain is built from TRBV28 and TRBJ2-7; the D call may be TRBD1 or TRBD2 (5 bases each). In germline, CDR1 is MDHEN, CDR2 SYDVKM. The CDR3 has 17 residues. V lost 11 bases and J 2 bases, leaving 28 bases between the germline ends. In nucleotides, the CDR3 is TGTGCCGGCAATGTCGGGGCCGGAATGGGCAGGCCCTACGAGCAGTACTTC. It codes for CAGNVGAGMGRPYEQYF.

The genes are TRBV6-5 and TRBJ1-2; 7 bases align to TRBD1. The CDR3 sequence is 16 residues long. J gave up 4 bases and V 0 bases, and 8 bases lay outside the gene matches. CDR1 is MNHEY and CDR2 is SVGAGI in the germline V gene. CDR3 loop: CASSYSVQGSAYGYTF. CDR3 sequence (DNA): TGTGCCAGCAGTTACTCCGTACAGGGGTCAGCCTATGGCTACACCTTC.

A few counts support this clonotype. The chain combines TRBV5-1 with TRBJ1-2; D not resolved. The CDR3 contains 14 residues. Germline V gene lookup returns CDR1 SGHRS and CDR2 YFSETQ. Trimming took 2 bases from V and 2 from J, leaving 10 bases between them. DNA of the CDR3: TGCGCCAGCAGCTTCGAGGGCCCCAACTATGGCTACACCTTC. Translating it yields CASSFEGPNYGYTF. Supplemented by reference TRBV5-1 and TRBJ1-2, the full variable domain reads KAGVTQTPRYLIKTRGQQVTLSCSPISGHRSVSWYQQTPGQGLQFLFEYFSETQRNKGNFPGRFSGRQFSNSRSEMNVSTLELGDSALYLCASSFEGPNYGYTFGSGTRLTVV.

This clonotype occurred many times. Written as DNA, the CDR3 is TGTGCCAGCAGCGCTCCCGGGACAGGGAACATCGCGGCTTTCTTT. It specifies CASSAPGTGNIAAFF. This chain joins TRBV5-5 and TRBJ1-1; 9 nucleotides line up with TRBD1. CDR1 and CDR2 (germline): SGHKS, YYEKEE (reference sequence). Trimming took 4 bases from V and 11 from J; bases not matched to a gene: 15. This CDR3 comprises 15 residues.

This clonotype showed up just a few times. J is TRBJ2-3 and V is TRBV7-2; 7 bases match TRBD1. This CDR3 is built from 14 residues. The germline CDR1 and CDR2 sequences are SGHTA and FQGNSA. Germline trimming cut 5 bases from V and 6 bases from J; bases unmatched to any gene: 8. CDR3 residues: CASSQTGSYDTQYF. The CDR3 DNA reads TGTGCCAGCAGCCAGACAGGGAGTTACGATACGCAGTATTTT.

In this sample, this clonotype turned up many times. The V call is TRBV5-1, the J call TRBJ1-1, with D hard to call. The CDR3 runs 13 residues. CDR1 is SGHRS and CDR2 is YFSETQ in the germline V gene. V shed 4 bases and J shed 4 bases, with 11 bases lying between them. Here the CDR3 reads CASSRAFGTEAFF. The DNA for the CDR3 is TGCGCCAGCAGCCGTGCGTTTGGCACTGAAGCTTTCTTT.

In its sample, this clonotype was seen a few times. The V call is TRBV5-8, the J call TRBJ1-5; D unclear. V lost 2 bases, J lost 0 bases, and 12 bases lay in between. Germline V gene data show CDR1 as SGHTS and CDR2 as YDEGEE. The CDR3 consists of 16 residues. CDR3 region: CASSFAYDTSNQPQHF. Written as DNA, the CDR3 is TGTGCCAGCAGCTTCGCGTACGATACTAGCAATCAGCCCCAGCATTTT. The whole variable domain, filled in from reference TRBV5-8 and TRBJ1-5, reads EAGVTQSPTHLIKTRGQQATLRCSPISGHTSVYWYQQALGLGLQFLLWYDEGEERNRGNFPPRFSGRQFPNYSSELNVNALELEDSALYLCASSFAYDTSNQPQHFGDGTRLSIL.

This clonotype was seen only a few times. The CDR3 reads CAISDDRKGYGYTF. The DNA of the CDR3 is TGTGCCATCAGTGATGACAGGAAAGGCTATGGCTACACCTTC. V gene TRBV10-3 combines with J gene TRBJ1-2; D may be TRBD1 (6 bases). Trimming shortened V by 3 bases and J by 4 bases, and 12 bases separated the two germline ends. Per the germline V gene, CDR1 is ENHRY and CDR2 is SYGVKD. The CDR3 sequence is 14 residues long.

This chain joins TRBV4-1 and TRBJ2-2; TRBD2 matches 9 bases. Germline-derived CDR1 and CDR2 are MGHRA and YSYEKL. CDR3 length: 17 residues. J lost 0 bases, V lost 0 bases, and 2 bases had no gene match. The CDR3 nucleotides read TGCGCCAGCAGCCAAGAGTCTAGCGGGGCGAACACCGGGGAGCTGTTTTTT. This sequence encodes CASSQESSGANTGELFF.

The chain combines TRBV6-5 with TRBJ2-7; D gene ambiguous. The CDR3 spans 15 residues. Trimming pared 0 bases from V and 4 bases from J, leaving 13 bases between. Per germline, CDR1 MNHEY and CDR2 SVGAGI. The CDR3 sequence: CASSYSYIDHYEQYF. CDR3 sequence (DNA): TGTGCCAGCAGTTACTCCTACATAGACCATTACGAGCAGTACTTC.

This rearrangement joins TRBV5-5 to TRBJ1-1; D gene ambiguous. CDR1 and CDR2 (germline): SGHKS, YYEKEE (reference sequence). V was cut by 1 base and J by 6 bases, with 7 bases left in between. There are 12 residues in the CDR3. The CDR3 sequence: CASSLSHAEAFF. Written as DNA, the CDR3 is TGTGCCAGCAGCTTGTCGCACGCTGAAGCTTTCTTT.

This clonotype has a handful of counts. The gene calls are TRBV28 and TRBJ1-4; D is uncertain. Trimming cost V 6 bases and J 12 bases, with 14 bases left between them. The CDR3 spans 12 residues. Looked up from germline, CDR1 is MDHEN and CDR2 is SYDVKM. The CDR3 sequence: CASRRSNRELFF. The CDR3, as DNA: TGTGCCAGCAGGAGATCGAACCGGGAACTGTTTTTT.

The V gene is TRBV20-1, the J gene TRBJ1-4; tentatively, D is TRBD1 (6 bases). Deletions cut 7 bases from V and 11 bases from J, with 11 bases between. This CDR3 region has 10 residues. Germline V gives CDR1 DFQATT, CDR2 SNEGSKA (reference sequence). The CDR3 sequence: CSVERGKLFF. The CDR3 DNA sequence: TGCAGTGTCGAAAGGGGGAAACTGTTTTTT.

This clonotype was detected ten times or more. The CDR3 nucleotides read TGTGCCAGCAGCTTGGGTACTTGGACAGGTGGAAACACCATATATTTT. Its protein product is CASSLGTWTGGNTIYF. The J gene is TRBJ1-3, the V gene TRBV13; TRBD1 agrees at 7 bases. Germline V gene sequence: CDR1 PRHDT, CDR2 FYEKMQ (reference sequence). The V and J ends lost 3 bases and 3 bases, in that order; junction bases with no gene match: 8. The CDR3 is 16 residues long.